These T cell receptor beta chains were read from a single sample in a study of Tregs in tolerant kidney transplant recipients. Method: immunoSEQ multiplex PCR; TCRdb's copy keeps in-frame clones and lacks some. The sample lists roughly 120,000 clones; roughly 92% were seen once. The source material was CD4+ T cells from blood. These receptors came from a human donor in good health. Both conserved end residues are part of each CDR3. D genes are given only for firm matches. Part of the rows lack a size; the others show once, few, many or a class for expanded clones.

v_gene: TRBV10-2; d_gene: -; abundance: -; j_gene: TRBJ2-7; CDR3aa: CASSESGLSSYEQYF; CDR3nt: TGCGCCAGCAGTGAGTCGGGGCTGAGCTCCTACGAGCAGTACTTC
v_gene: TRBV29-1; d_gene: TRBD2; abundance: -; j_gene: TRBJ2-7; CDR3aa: CSVVTRLAGSLEQYF; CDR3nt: TGCAGCGTTGTTACTCGACTAGCGGGGTCTCTCGAGCAGTACTTC
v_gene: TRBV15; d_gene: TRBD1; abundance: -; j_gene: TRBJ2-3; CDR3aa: CATSRGTGAHKDFDTQYF; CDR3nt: TGTGCCACCAGCAGAGGGACAGGGGCCCATAAAGACTTCGATACGCAGTATTTT
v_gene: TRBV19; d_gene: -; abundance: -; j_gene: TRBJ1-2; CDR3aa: CASTPGPPGGYTF; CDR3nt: TGTGCCAGTACCCCGGGACCTCCAGGTGGCTACACCTTC
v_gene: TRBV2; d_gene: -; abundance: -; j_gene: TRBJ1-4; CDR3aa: CASLPGGGNEKLFF; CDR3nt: TGTGCCAGCCTCCCCGGGGGGGGGAATGAAAAACTGTTTTTT
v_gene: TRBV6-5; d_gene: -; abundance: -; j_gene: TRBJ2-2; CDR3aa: CASSTDRGPGELFF; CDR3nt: TGTGCCAGCAGCACGGACAGAGGACCAGGGGAGCTGTTTTTT
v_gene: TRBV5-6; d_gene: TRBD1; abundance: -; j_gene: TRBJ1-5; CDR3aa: CASSQTGTDQPQHF; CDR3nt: TGTGCCAGCAGCCAAACCGGGACAGATCAGCCCCAGCATTTT
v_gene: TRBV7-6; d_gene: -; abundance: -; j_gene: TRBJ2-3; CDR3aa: CASSPPGRNTDTQYF; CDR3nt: TGTGCCAGCAGCCCGCCGGGACGGAACACAGATACGCAGTATTTT
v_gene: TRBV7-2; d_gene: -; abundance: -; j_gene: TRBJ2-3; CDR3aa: CASSSPWRVFDPDTQYF; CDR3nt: TGTGCCAGCAGCTCCCCTTGGCGGGTCTTTGACCCAGATACGCAGTATTTT
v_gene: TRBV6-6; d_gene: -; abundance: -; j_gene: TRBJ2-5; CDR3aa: CASTMGGIETQYF; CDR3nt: TGTGCCAGCACTATGGGCGGTATCGAGACCCAGTACTTC
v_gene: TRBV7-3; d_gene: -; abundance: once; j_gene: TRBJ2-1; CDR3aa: CASSPRGSSYNEQFF; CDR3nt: TGTGCCAGCAGCCCAAGGGGCAGCTCCTACAATGAGCAGTTCTTC
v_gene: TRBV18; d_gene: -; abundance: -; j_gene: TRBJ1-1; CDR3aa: CASSPGNTEAFF; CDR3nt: TGTGCCAGCTCACCAGGGAACACTGAAGCTTTCTTT
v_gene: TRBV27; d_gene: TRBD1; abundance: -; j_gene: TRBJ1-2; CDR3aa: CATGRRDRGNTYGYTF; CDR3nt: TGTGCCACCGGACGCCGGGACAGGGGTAATACCTATGGCTACACCTTC
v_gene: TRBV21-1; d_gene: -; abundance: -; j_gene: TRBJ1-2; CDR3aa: CASSGRNYYGYTF; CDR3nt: TGTGCCAGCAGCGGCAGGAACTACTATGGCTACACCTTC
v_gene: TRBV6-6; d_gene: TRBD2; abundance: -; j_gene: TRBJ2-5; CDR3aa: CASSYPSGSGGETQYF; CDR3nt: TGTGCCAGCAGTTACCCCAGCGGGAGCGGGGGGGAGACCCAGTACTTC
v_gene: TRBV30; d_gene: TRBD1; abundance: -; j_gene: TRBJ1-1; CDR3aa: CAWRPGWTGRTEAFF; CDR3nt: TGTGCCTGGAGGCCCGGATGGACAGGACGAACTGAAGCTTTCTTT
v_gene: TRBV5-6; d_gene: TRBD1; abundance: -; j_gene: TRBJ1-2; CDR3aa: CASSLAPGGYGYTF; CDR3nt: TGTGCCAGCAGCTTGGCTCCAGGGGGCTATGGCTACACCTTC
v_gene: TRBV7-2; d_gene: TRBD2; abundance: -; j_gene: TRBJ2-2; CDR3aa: CASSPAGANTGELFF; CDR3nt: TGTGCCAGCAGCCCGGCGGGGGCGAACACCGGGGAGCTGTTTTTT
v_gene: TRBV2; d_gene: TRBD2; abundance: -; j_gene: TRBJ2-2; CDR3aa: CANRGGDYGTGELFF; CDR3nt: TGTGCCAACCGGGGGGGCGACTACGGGACCGGGGAGCTGTTTTTT
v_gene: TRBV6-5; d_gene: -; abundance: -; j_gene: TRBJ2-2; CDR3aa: CASSQGGWWSGELFF; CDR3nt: TGTGCCAGCAGCCAAGGAGGTTGGTGGTCCGGGGAGCTGTTTTTT
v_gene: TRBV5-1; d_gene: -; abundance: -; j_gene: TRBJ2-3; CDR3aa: CASRAAAGSVVTGTDTQYF; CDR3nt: TGCGCCAGCAGGGCCGCAGCGGGCTCCGTCGTCACGGGCACAGATACGCAGTATTTT
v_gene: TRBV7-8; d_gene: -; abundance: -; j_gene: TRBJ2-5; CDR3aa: CASSSRQGLQETQYF; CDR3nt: TGTGCCAGCAGCTCCCGACAGGGACTTCAAGAGACCCAGTACTTC
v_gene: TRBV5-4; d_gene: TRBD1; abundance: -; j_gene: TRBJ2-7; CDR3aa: CASSSGTALYEQYF; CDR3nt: TGTGCCAGCAGCTCCGGGACAGCGCTCTACGAGCAGTACTTC
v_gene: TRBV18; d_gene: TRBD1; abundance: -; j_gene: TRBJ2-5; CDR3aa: CASSPLRQGGETQYF; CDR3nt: TGTGCCAGCTCACCACTGCGACAGGGGGGAGAGACCCAGTACTTC
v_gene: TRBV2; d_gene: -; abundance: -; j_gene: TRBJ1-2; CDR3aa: CASSADGAYGYTF; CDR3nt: TGTGCCAGCAGTGCGGACGGGGCTTATGGCTACACCTTC
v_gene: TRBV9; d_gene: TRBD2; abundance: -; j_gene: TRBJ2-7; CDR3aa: CASSVGVRLAGGPAYEQYF; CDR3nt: TGTGCCAGCAGCGTAGGAGTGCGACTAGCGGGGGGGCCCGCCTACGAGCAGTACTTC
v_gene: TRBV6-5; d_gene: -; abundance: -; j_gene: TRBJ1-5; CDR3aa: CASSYGDRRGGQPQHF; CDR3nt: TGTGCCAGCAGTTACGGAGATCGTAGGGGGGGACAGCCCCAGCATTTT
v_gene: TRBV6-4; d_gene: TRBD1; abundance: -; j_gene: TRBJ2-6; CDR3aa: CASSDFGQGPTLANVLTF; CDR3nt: TGTGCCAGCAGTGACTTCGGACAGGGGCCAACTCTGGCCAACGTCCTGACTTTC
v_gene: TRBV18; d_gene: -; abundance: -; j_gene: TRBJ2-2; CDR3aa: CASSPGGRNTGELFF; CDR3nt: TGTGCCAGCTCACCTGGCGGGCGAAACACCGGGGAGCTGTTTTTT
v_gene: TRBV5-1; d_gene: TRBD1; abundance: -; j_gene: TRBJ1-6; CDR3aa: CASSSRQGTNSPLHF; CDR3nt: TGCGCCAGCAGCTCTAGACAGGGTACTAATTCACCCCTCCACTTT
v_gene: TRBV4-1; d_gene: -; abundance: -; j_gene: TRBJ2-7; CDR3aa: CASGGTYEQYF; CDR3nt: TGCGCCAGCGGGGGTACCTACGAGCAGTACTTC
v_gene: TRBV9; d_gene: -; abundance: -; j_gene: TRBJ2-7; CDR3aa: CASSVAVSSYEQYF; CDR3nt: TGTGCCAGCAGCGTAGCTGTGAGCTCCTACGAGCAGTACTTC
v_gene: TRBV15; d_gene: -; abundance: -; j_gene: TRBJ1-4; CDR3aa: CATSRHQGSHNEKLFF; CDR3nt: TGTGCCACCAGCCGCCATCAGGGGAGTCATAATGAAAAACTGTTTTTT
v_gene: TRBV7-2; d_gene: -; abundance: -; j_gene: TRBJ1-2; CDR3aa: CASSLVGVSYTF; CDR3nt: TGTGCCAGCAGCTTAGTGGGGGTGAGCTACACCTTC
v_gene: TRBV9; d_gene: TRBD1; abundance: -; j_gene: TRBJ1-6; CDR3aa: CASSGRDRSNSPLHF; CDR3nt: TGTGCCAGCAGCGGCCGGGACAGAAGTAATTCACCCCTCCACTTT
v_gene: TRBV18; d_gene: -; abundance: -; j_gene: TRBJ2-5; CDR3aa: CASSTRGRGQETQYF; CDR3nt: TGTGCCAGCTCTACCAGGGGCAGGGGACAAGAGACCCAGTACTTC
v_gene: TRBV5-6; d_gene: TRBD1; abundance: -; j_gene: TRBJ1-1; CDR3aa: CASSFPRQGPRSTEAFF; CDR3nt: TGTGCCAGCAGCTTTCCCCGACAGGGGCCCCGGAGCACTGAAGCTTTCTTT
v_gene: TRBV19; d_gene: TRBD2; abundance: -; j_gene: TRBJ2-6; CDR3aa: CASKPGPSGSSGANVLTF; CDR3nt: TGTGCCAGTAAACCCGGTCCTAGCGGGAGTTCTGGGGCCAACGTCCTGACTTTC
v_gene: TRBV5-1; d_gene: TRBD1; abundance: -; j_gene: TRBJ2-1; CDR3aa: CASSSGQGRPNEQFF; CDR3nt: TGCGCCAGCAGCTCCGGACAGGGGCGACCCAATGAGCAGTTCTTC
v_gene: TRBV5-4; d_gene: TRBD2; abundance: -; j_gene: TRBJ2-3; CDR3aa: CASSLGAGVSTDTQYF; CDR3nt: TGTGCCAGCAGCTTAGGAGCGGGGGTGAGCACAGATACGCAGTATTTT
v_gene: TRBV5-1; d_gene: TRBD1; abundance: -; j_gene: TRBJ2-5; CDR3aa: CASNRQGAQETQYF; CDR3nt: TGCGCCAGCAACCGACAGGGGGCCCAAGAGACCCAGTACTTC